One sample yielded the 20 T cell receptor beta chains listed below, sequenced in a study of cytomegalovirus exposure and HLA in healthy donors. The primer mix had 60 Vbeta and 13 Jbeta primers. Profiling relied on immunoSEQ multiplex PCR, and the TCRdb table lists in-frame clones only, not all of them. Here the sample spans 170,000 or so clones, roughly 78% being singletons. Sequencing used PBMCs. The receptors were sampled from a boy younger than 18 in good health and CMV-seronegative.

In nucleotides, the CDR3 is TGCGCCAGCAGTGAGGGGGCGGGGGGGGCGACAGATACGCAGTATTTT. This encodes CASSEGAGGATDTQYF. The V call is TRBV10-1, the J call TRBJ2-3, with TRBD2 matching 9 bases. The V gene's germline CDR1 is WNHNN and CDR2 SYGVQD (reference sequence). Unmatched junction bases numbered 6, after V lost 2 bases and J lost 3 bases. CDR3 length: 16 amino acids.

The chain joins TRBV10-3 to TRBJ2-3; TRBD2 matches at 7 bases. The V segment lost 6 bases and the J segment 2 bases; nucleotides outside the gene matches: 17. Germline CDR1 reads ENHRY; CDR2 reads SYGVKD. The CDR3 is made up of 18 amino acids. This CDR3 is CAISSAPGGGSVTDTQYF. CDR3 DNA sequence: TGTGCCATCAGCTCGGCCCCGGGAGGTGGGTCCGTCACAGATACGCAGTATTTT.

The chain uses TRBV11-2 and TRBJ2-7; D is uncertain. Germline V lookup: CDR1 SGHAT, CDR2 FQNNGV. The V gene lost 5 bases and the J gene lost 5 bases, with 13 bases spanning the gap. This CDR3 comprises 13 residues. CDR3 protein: CASSLVVSHEQYF. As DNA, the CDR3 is TGTGCCAGCAGCCTAGTAGTTTCCCACGAGCAGTACTTC.

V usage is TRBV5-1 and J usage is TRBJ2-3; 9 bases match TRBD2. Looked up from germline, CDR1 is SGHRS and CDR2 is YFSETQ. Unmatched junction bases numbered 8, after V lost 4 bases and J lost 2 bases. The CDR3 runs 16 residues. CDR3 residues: CASSPQAGGSTDTQYF. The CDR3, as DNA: TGCGCCAGCAGCCCACAAGCGGGGGGATCCACAGATACGCAGTATTTT.

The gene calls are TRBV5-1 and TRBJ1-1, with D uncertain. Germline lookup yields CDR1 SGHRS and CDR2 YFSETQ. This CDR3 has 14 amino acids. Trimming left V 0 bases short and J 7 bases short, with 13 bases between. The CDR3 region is CASSLALGPGEAFF. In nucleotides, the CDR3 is TGCGCCAGCAGCTTGGCCTTGGGCCCCGGTGAAGCTTTCTTT.

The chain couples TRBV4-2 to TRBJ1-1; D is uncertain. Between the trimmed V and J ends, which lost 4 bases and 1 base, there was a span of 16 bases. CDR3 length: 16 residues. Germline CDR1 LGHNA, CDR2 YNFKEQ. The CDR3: CASSPFLSSGNTEAFF. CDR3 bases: TGTGCCAGCAGCCCTTTTCTGAGTTCGGGGAACACTGAAGCTTTCTTT.

CDR3 loop: CASSLRGGTEAFF. The CDR3 bases are TGTGCCAGCAGTTTAAGAGGGGGCACTGAAGCTTTCTTT. The chain employs TRBV6-6 and TRBJ1-1; possibly TRBD1 for D (6 bases). The CDR3 is 13 amino acids. V was clipped by 4 bases and J by 4 bases, with 10 bases between them. Germline assignment: CDR1 MNHNY and CDR2 SVGAGI (reference sequence).

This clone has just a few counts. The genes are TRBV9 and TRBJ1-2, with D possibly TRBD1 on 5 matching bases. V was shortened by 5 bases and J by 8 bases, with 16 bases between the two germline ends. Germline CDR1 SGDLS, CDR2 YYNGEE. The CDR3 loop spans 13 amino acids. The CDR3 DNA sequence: TGTGCCAGCAGTCCCGCAGGGCCGGAGGGCTACACCTTC. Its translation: CASSPAGPEGYTF. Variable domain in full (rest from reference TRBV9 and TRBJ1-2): DSGVTQTPKHLITATGQRVTLRCSPRSGDLSVYWYQQSLDQGLQFLIQYYNGEERAKGNILERFSAQQFPDLHSELNLSSLELGDSALYFCASSPAGPEGYTFGSGTRLTVV.

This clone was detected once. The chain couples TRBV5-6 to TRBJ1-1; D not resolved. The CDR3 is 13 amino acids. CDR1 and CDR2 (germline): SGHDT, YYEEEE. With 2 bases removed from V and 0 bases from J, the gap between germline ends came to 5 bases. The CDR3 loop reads CASSLLMNTEAFF. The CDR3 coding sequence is TGTGCCAGCAGCTTATTAATGAACACTGAAGCTTTCTTT.

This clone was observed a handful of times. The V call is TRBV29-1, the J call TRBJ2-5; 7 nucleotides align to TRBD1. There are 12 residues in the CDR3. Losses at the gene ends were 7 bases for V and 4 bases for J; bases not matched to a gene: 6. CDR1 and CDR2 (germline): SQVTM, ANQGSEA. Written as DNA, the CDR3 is TGCAGCGGTAAGACAGGGAGAGAGACCCAGTACTTC. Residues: CSGKTGRETQYF.

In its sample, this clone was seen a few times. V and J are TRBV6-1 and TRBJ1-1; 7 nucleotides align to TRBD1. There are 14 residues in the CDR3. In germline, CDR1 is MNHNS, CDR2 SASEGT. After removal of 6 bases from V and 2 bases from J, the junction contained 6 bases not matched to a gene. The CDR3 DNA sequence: TGTGCCAGCAGCTATAGGGGGCCCAACACTGAAGCTTTCTTT. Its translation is CASSYRGPNTEAFF.

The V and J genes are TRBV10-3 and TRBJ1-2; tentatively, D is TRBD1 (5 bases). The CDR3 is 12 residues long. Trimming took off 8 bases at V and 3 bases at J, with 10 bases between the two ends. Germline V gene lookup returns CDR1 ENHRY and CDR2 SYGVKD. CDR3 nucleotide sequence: TGTGCCATCGGTTTGACAGACTATGGCTACACCTTC. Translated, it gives CAIGLTDYGYTF.

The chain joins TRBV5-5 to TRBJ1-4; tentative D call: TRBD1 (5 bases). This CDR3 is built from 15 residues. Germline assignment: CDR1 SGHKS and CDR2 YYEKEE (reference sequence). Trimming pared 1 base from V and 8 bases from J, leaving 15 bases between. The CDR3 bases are TGTGCCAGCAGCTTGTCCGACAGTTTTGGCGAAAAACTGTTTTTT. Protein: CASSLSDSFGEKLFF.

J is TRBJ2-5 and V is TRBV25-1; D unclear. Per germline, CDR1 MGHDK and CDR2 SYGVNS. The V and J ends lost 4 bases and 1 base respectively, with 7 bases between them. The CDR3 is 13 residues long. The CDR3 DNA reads TGTGCCAGCAGTGGGCAGTTCCAAGAGACCCAGTACTTC. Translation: CASSGQFQETQYF.

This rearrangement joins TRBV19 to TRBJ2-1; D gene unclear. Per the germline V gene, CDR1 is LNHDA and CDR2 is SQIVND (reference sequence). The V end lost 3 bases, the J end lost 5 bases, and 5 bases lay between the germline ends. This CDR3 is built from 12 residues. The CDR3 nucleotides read TGTGCCAGTAGTATTTCTGACAATGAGCAGTTCTTC. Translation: CASSISDNEQFF.

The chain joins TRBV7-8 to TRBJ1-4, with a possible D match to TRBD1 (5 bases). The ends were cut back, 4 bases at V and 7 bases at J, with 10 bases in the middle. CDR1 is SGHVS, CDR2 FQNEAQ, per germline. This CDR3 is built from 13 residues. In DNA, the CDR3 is TGTGCCAGCAGCTCAGGGTTTCGTGAAAAACTGTTTTTT. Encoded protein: CASSSGFREKLFF. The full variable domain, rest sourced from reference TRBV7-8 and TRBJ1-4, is GAGVSQSPRYKVAKRGQDVALRCDPISGHVSLFWYQQALGQGPEFLTYFQNEAQLDKSGLPSDRFFAERPEGSVSTLKIQRTQQEDSAVYLCASSSGFREKLFFGSGTQLSVL.

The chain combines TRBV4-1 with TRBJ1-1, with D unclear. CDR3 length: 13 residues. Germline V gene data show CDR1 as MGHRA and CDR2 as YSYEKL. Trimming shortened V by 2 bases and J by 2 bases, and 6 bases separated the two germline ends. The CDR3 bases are TGCGCCAGCAGCCAACCGGGAAACACTGAAGCTTTCTTT. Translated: CASSQPGNTEAFF.

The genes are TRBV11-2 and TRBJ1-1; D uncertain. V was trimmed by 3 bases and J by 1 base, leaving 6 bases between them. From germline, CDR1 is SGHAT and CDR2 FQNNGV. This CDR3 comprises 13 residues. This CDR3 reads CASSFDKNTEAFF. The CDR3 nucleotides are TGTGCCAGCAGCTTCGACAAGAACACTGAAGCTTTCTTT.

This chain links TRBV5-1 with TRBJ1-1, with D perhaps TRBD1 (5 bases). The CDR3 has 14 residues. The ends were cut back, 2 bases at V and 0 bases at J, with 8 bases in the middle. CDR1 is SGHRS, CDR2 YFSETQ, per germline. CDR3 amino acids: CASSFQGLNTEAFF. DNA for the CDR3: TGCGCCAGCAGCTTCCAGGGATTGAACACTGAAGCTTTCTTT.

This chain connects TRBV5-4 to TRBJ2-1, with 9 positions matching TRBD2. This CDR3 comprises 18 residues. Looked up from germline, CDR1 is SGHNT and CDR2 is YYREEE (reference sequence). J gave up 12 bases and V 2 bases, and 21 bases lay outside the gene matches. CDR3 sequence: CASSFPGGAFSGSGGQFF. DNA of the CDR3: TGTGCCAGCAGCTTCCCCGGGGGCGCGTTTAGCGGGAGCGGCGGGCAGTTCTTC.